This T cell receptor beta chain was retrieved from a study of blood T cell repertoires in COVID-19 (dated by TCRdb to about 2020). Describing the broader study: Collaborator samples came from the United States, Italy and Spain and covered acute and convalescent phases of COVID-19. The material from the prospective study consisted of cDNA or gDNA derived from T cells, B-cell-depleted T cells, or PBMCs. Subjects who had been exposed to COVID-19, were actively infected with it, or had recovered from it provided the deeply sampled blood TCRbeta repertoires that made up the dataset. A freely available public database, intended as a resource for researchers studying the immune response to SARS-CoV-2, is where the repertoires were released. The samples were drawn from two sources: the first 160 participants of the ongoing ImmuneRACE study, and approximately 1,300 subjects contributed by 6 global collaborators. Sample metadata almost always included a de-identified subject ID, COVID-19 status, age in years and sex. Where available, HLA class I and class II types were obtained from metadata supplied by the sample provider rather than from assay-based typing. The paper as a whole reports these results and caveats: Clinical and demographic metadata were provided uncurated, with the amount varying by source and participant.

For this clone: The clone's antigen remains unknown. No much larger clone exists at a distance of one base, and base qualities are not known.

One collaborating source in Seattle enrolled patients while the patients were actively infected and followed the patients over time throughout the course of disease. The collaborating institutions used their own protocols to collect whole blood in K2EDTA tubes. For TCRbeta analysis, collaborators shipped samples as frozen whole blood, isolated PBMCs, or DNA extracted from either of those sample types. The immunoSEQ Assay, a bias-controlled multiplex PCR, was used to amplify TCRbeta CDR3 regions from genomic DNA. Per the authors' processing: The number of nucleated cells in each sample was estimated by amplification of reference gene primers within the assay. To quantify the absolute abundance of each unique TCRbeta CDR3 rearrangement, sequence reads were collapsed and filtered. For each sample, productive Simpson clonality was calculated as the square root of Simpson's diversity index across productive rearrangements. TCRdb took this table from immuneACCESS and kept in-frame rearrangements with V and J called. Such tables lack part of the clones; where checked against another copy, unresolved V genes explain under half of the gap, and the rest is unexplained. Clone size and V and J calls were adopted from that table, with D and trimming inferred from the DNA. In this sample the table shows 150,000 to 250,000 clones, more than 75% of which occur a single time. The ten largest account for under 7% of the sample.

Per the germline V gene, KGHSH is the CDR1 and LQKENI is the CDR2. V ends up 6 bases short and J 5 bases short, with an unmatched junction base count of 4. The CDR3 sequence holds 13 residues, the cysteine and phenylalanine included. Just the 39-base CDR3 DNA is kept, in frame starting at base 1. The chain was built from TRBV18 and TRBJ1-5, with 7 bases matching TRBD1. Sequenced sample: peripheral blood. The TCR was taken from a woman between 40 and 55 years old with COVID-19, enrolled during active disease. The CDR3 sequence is CASSSDRDQPQHF. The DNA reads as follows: TGTGCCAGCTCCTCAGACAGGGATCAGCCCCAGCATTTT.